This TCR beta chain emerged from a study of T cell responses to AZD1222 COVID-19 vaccine. Points from the study as a whole: In a largely white British group with more females than males, clonal diversity was possibly underestimated.

The CDR3 totals 10 residues. Trimming took 6 bases from V and 3 from J, leaving 0 bases between them. Germline V gene sequence: CDR1 MNHEY, CDR2 SMNVEV (reference sequence). Measured with immunoSEQ multiplex PCR; TCRdb has only the in-frame clones, and not every one. In the table there are approximately 130,000 clones, 75% to 90% of which are singletons. Turning to this clone: Its specificity is unknown.

This chain joins TRBV27 and TRBJ1-5; D unresolved. The sequences come from peripheral blood, collected on day 0 of AZD1222 vaccination. The receptor's source is an adult in good health. Here the CDR3 DNA reads TGTGCCAGCAGCAATCAGCCCCAGCATTTT. This codes for CASSNQPQHF.